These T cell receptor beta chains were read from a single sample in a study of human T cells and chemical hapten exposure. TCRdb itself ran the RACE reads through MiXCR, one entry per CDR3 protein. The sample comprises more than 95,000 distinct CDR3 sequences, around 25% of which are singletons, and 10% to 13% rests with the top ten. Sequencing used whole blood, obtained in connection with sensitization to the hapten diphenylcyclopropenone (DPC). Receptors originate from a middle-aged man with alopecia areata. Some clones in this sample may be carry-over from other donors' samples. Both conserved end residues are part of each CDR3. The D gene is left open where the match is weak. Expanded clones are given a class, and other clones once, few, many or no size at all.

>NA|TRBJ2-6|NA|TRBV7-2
TGTGCCAGCAGCTTAGGCTGGGGGGCAGGGCAGAGGTCTGGGGCCAACGTCCTGACTTTC
CASSLGWGAGQRSGANVLTF
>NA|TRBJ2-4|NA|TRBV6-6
TGTGCCAGCAGTTACGGGTCGGGGGCGAGGTCACTAGCCAAAAACATTCAGTACTTC
CASSYGSGARSLAKNIQYF
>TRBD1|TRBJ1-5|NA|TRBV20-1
TGCAGTGCAGCACAGGGGGTCGGACAGCCCCAGCATTTT
CSAAQGVGQPQHF
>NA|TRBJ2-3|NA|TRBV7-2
TGTGCCAGCAGCTTGGGGTATTCTAGCACAGATACGCAGTATTTT
CASSLGYSSTDTQYF
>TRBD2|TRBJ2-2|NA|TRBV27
TGTGCCAGCAAGACGTGGGTCGGACTAGCGGGAGGGACCGGGGAGCTGTTTTTT
CASKTWVGLAGGTGELFF
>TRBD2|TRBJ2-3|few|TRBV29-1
TGCAGCGTTAGTAGCGGGAGCACAGATACGCAGTATTTT
CSVSSGSTDTQYF
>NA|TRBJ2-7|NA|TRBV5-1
TGCGCCAGCAGCTCGGGACGCCCCTACGAGCAGTACTTC
CASSSGRPYEQYF
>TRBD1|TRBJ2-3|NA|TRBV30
TGTGCCTGGAGTGTTGGCAGGGGGCATGATACGCAGTATTTT
CAWSVGRGHDTQYF
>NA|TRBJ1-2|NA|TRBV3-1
TGTGCCAGCAGTAACGGGGGGTGGGACTATGGCTACACCTTC
CASSNGGWDYGYTF
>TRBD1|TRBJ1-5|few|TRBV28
TGTGCCAGCAGGGATGACAGGGGACCTAATCAGCCCCAGCATTTT
CASRDDRGPNQPQHF
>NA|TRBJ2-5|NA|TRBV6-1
TGTGCCAGCAGTGAACAGAGGACGGAGACCCAGTACTTC
CASSEQRTETQYF
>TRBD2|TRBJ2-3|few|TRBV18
TGTGCCAGCTCACCCTATTTGCGGGAGGGCGGAGATACGCAGTATTTT
CASSPYLREGGDTQYF
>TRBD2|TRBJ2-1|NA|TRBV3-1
TGTGCCAGCAGCCAAGAACTAGCGGGAGTGAGGCATGAGCAGTTCTTC
CASSQELAGVRHEQFF
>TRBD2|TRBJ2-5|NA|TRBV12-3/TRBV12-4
TGTGCCAGCGGGACTAGCGGGAACCTTCAAGAGACCCAGTACTTC
CASGTSGNLQETQYF
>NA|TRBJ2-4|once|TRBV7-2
TGTGCCAGCAGCTCGTCGAATAACCGCGCCATTCAGTACTTC
CASSSSNNRAIQYF
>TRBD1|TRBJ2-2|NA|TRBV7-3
TGTGCCAGCAGCTTAATTTGGTCAGGGGGCACCGGGGAGCTGTTTTTT
CASSLIWSGGTGELFF
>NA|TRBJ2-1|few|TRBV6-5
TGTGCCAGCAGGCAGGGGGGACACAATGAGCAGTTCTTC
CASRQGGHNEQFF
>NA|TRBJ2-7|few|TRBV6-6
TGTGCCAGCAGTTCCCCTACCCTTAACGGGTACGAGCAGTACTTC
CASSSPTLNGYEQYF
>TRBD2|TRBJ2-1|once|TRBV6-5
TGTGCCAGCAGTCCCCTAGCGGGGCCATACAATGAGCAGTTCTTC
CASSPLAGPYNEQFF
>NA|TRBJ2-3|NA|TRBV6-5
TGTGCCAGCACCAGCGGTCCGGGGATTAGCACAGATACGCAGTATTTT
CASTSGPGISTDTQYF
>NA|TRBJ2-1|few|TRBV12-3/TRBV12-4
TGTGCCAGCAGAGCCGGCGGTACGTCCGGTGAGCAGTTCTTC
CASRAGGTSGEQFF
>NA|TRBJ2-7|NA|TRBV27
TGTGCCACTAAACGGGGAGGCGGAACCTACGAGCAGTACTTC
CATKRGGGTYEQYF
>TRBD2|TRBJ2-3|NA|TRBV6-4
TGTGCCAGCAGTGACTCCGCGGGAGGGCCAGATACGCAGTATTTT
CASSDSAGGPDTQYF
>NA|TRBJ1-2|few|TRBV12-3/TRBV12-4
TGTGCCAGCAGTTTAGGTTTGGGGTCCTATGGCTACACCTTC
CASSLGLGSYGYTF
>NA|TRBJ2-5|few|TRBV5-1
TGCGCCAGCAGCTTGGTGACAGTTCAAAAGACCCAGTACTTC
CASSLVTVQKTQYF
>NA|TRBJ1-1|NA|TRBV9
TGTGCCAGCAGCGTAGCTACCTCGAGCTCTGAAGCTTTCTTT
CASSVATSSSEAFF
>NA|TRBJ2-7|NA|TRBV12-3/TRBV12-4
TGTGCCAGCAGTTTTCACAGGGACGAGCAGTACTTC
CASSFHRDEQYF
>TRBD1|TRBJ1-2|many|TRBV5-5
TGTGCCAGCAGCTTGAACCTCCGGGGACAGCCACCCGAAAACTATGGCTACACCTTC
CASSLNLRGQPPENYGYTF
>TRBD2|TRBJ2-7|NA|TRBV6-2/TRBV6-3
TGTGCCAGCAGTTACAGCCAGGGAGGGCCCCTGTACTTC
CASSYSQGGPLYF
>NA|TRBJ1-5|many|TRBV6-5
TGTGCCAGCTCTTCGACAGTAGGGGCCGGGGGGCCCCAGCATTTT
CASSSTVGAGGPQHF
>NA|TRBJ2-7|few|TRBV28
TGTGCCAGTTCCGGGACGGCCTCCTACGAGCAGTACTTC
CASSGTASYEQYF
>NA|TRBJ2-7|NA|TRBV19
TGTGCCAGTAGCATGGGACTCTTCTCCTACGAGCAGTACTTC
CASSMGLFSYEQYF
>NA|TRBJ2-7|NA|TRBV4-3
TGCGCCAGCAGCCAAGAGGCGGGGCCGGGACTCTCCTACGAGCAGTACTTC
CASSQEAGPGLSYEQYF
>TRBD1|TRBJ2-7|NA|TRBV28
TGTGCCAGCGCGACAGGGGACCCCTACGAGCAGTACTTC
CASATGDPYEQYF
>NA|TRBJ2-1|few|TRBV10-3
TGTGCCATCAGTGAGGACCACAATCGCTACAATGAGCAGTTCTTC
CAISEDHNRYNEQFF
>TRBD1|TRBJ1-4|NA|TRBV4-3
TGCGCCAGCAGTAGGACAGGGGGCTCGGGAAAACTGTTTTTT
CASSRTGGSGKLFF
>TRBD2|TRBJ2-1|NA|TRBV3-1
TGTGCCAGCAGCCAAGCTAGCGGGAGGGCCTACAATGAGCAGTTCTTC
CASSQASGRAYNEQFF
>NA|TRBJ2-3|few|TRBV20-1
TGCAGTGCTATAGAGCAGGGGAGTGGGACAGATACGCAGTATTTT
CSAIEQGSGTDTQYF
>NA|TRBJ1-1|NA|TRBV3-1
TGTGCCAGCAGCCAAGATAGGGAAGGCTCCACTGAAGCTTTCTTT
CASSQDREGSTEAFF
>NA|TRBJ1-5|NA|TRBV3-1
TGTGCCAGCAGCCAAGATCCTTATCAGCCCCAGCATTTT
CASSQDPYQPQHF
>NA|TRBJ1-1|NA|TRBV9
TGTGCCAGCAGCGCTCACCACACTGAAGCTTTCTTT
CASSAHHTEAFF
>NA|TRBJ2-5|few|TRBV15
TGTGCCACCAGCACACAGATTCAAGAGACCCAGTACTTC
CATSTQIQETQYF